This T cell receptor (beta chain) was found in a study of shared clonotypes between healthy human individuals. Notes on this clone: Its antigen is not identified.

Donors comprised healthy HIV-negative adults lacking recent acute infections or vaccinations. Between the trimmed V and J ends, which lost 11 bases and 6 bases, there was a span of 14 bases. Germline lookup yields CDR1 MNHNY and CDR2 SVGAGI (reference sequence). The CDR3 loop spans 11 amino acids. The repertoire was sequenced with immunoSEQ multiplex PCR; TCRdb's copy has only in-frame clones and lacks some. The table has around 2.3 million clones, 90% to 96% seen once. The study, taken as a whole, reports: Across four donors, naive CD4 shared around 5%, naive CD8 more than 3%, memory CD4 2.3%, memory CD8 about 0.4%.

The source material was naive CD4+ T cells sorted from blood. Subset described: CD45RA+ positively selected. This clonotype was sampled from a man younger than 30 in good health. This sequence joins TRBV6-6 and TRBJ2-7, with a tentative D call TRBD1 (6 bases). CDR3 loop: CAGGKEFEQYF. DNA for the CDR3: TGTGCCGGGGGCAAGGAATTCGAGCAGTACTTC.